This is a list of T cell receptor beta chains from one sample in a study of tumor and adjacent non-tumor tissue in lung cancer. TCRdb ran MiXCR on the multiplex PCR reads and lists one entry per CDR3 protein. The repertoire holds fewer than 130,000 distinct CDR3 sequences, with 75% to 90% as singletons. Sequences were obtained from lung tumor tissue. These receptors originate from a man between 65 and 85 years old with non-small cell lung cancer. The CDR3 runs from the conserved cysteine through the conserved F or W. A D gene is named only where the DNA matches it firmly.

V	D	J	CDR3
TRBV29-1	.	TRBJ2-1	CSVKGSGSSYNEHFF
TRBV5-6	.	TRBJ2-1	CATSFVQDRGRNRQFF
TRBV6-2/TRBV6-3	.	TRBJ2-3	CASSYQTTVGHPDTQYF
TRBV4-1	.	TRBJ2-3	CASSQAVSTDTQYF
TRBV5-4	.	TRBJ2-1	CASSFGGRVGNEQIF
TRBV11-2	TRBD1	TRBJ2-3	CVSSSQGFSNTHYF
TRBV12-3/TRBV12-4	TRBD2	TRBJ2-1	CASRPGLAKRREQFF
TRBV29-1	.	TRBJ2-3	CSVELRGGDTQYF
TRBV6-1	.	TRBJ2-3	CASSEDSTGGADTQYF
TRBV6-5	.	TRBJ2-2	CTSSSPETRNTGELFF
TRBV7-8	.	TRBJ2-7	CTSSSSGLAGIYEQHF
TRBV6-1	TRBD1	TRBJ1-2	CAVQILGQRVGYIF
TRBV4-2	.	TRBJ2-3	CASSQTPGSVTDTQYF
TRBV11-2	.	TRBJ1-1	CASTRLGGNTVAFF
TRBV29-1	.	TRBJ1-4	CSVDTGRTDGELFF
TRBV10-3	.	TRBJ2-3	CPISTGDSDTQYF
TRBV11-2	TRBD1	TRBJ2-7	CASGPGTGPSHEQYF
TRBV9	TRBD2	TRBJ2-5	CASSGYSGRRETQYF
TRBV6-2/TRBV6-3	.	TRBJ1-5	CASCFHRLDQPQHF
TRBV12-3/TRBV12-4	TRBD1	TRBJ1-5	CASRGTGTQHEHF
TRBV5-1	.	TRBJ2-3	CASSPRIDTQYF
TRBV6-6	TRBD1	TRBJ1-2	CVSSSGTGEYGYNF
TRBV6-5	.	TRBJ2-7	CANSPAGTRETYEQYF
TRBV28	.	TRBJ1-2	CASSLVGRAGEDYGYTF
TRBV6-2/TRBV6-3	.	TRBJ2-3	CASRAADLIKDTHYF
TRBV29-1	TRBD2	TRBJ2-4	CIVGVAGGHIQYF
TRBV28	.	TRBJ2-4	CAGIPRTTNKNIQYF
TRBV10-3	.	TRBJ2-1	CAISGTLGTPSCHEQFF
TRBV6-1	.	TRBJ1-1	CVSGVGGINAEAFF
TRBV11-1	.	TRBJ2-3	CASSLRGKERRTDTQFF
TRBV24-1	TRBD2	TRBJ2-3	CATSDPSSGGPDTQYF
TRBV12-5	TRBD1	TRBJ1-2	CACGLSTLTGWDTF